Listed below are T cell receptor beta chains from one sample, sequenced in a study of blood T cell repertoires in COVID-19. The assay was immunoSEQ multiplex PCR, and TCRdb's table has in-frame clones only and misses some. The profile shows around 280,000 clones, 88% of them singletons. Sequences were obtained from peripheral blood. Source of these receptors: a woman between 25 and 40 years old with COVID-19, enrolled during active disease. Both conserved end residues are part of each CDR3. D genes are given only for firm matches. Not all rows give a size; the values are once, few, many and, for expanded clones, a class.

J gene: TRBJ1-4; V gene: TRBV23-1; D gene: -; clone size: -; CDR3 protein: CASSPNRAGEEKLFF; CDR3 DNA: TGCGCCAGCAGCCCTAACAGGGCTGGGGAGGAAAAACTGTTTTTT
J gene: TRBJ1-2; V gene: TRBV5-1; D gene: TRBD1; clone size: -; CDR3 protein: CASSLGQGGLVGGYTF; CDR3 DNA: TGCGCCAGCAGCTTGGGACAGGGGGGATTAGTAGGCGGCTACACCTTC
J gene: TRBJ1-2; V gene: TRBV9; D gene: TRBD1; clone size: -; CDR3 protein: CASSGPTGNGYTF; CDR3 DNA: TGTGCCAGCAGTGGCCCGACAGGGAACGGCTACACCTTC
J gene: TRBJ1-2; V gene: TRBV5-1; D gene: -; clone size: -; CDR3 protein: CASTETDTDYGYTF; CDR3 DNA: TGCGCCAGCACGGAGACCGATACTGACTATGGCTACACCTTC
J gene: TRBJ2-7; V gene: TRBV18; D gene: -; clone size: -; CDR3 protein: CASSPSQGYEQYF; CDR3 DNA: TGTGCCAGCTCACCATCACAGGGCTACGAGCAGTACTTC
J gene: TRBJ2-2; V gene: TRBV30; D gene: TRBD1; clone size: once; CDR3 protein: CAWSRDRASTNTGELFF; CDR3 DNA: TGTGCCTGGAGCCGGGACAGGGCATCTACGAACACCGGGGAGCTGTTTTTT
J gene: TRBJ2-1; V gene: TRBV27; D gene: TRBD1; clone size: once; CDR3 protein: CASSLGTGNEQFF; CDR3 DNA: TGTGCCAGCAGCCTTGGGACAGGGAATGAGCAGTTCTTC
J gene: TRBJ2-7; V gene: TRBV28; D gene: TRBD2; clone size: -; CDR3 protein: CASSSLAGGLEQYF; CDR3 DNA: TGTGCCAGCAGTTCATTAGCGGGAGGGCTCGAGCAGTACTTC
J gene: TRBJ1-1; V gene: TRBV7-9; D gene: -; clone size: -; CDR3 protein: CASSLGGWAEAFF; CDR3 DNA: TGTGCCAGCAGCTTAGGTGGTTGGGCAGAAGCTTTCTTT
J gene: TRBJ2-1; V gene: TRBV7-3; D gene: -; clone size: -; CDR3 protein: CASSLRQGTTNEQFF; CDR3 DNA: TGTGCCAGCAGCTTACGGCAGGGGACCACCAATGAGCAGTTCTTC
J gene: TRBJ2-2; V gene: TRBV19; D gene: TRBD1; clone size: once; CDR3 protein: CASSRDSSATGELFF; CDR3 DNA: TGTGCCAGTAGCAGGGACAGCTCCGCCACCGGGGAGCTGTTTTTT
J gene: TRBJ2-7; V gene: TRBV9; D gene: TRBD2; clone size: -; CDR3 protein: CASSPAGGLVEQYF; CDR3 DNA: TGTGCCAGCAGCCCCGCGGGGGGTCTGGTAGAGCAGTACTTC
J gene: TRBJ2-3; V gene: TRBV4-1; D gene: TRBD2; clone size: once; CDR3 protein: CASSHGTSGRVTDTQYF; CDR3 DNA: TGCGCCAGCAGCCACGGGACTAGCGGGAGGGTAACAGATACGCAGTATTTT
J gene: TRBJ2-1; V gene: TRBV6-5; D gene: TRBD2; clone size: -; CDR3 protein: CASRTPGPGGEQFF; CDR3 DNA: TGTGCCAGCAGAACCCCGGGGCCGGGGGGTGAGCAGTTCTTC
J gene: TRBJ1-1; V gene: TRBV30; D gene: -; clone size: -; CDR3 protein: CAWTISVFEAFF; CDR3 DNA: TGTGCCTGGACCATCTCGGTGTTTGAAGCTTTCTTT
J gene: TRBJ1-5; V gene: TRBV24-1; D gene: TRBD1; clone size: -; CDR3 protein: CATSDHGQGNQPQHF; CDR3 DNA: TGTGCCACCAGTGATCACGGACAGGGCAATCAGCCCCAGCATTTT
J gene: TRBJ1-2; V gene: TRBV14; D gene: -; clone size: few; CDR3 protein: CASSQGGYGYTF; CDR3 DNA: TGTGCCAGCAGCCAGGGGGGCTATGGCTACACCTTC
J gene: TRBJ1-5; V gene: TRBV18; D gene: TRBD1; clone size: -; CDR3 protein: CASSPRQGGQPQHF; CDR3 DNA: TGTGCCAGCTCACCACGACAGGGTGGGCAGCCCCAGCATTTT
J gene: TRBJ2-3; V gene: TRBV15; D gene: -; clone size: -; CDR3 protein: CATSRDRGFVDTQYF; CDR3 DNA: TGTGCCACCAGCAGAGATAGGGGGTTTGTCGATACGCAGTATTTT
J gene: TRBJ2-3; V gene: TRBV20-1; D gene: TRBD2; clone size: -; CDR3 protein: CSASGPGGSTDTQYF; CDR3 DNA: TGCAGTGCTAGTGGGCCGGGAGGTTCCACAGATACGCAGTATTTT
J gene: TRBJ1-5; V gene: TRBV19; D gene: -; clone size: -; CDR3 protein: CATRQERYSNQPQHF; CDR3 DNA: TGTGCCACTCGACAGGAGAGGTATAGCAATCAGCCCCAGCATTTT
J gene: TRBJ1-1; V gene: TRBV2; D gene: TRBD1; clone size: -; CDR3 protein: CASRSGTGRSEAFF; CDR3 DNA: TGTGCCAGCAGATCCGGGACAGGGCGCTCTGAAGCTTTCTTT
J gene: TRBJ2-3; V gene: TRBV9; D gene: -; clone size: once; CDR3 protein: CASSGGTQGADTQYF; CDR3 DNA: TGTGCCAGCAGCGGGGGGACTCAAGGGGCGGATACGCAGTATTTT
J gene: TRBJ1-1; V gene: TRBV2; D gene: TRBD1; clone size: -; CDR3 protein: CASSDKRQGRANTEAFF; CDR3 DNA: TGTGCCAGCAGCGACAAAAGACAGGGCAGGGCGAACACTGAAGCTTTCTTT
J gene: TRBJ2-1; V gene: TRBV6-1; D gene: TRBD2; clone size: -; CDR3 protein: CASSEEVAGGNEQFF; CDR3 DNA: TGTGCCAGCAGTGAAGAGGTAGCGGGAGGGAATGAGCAGTTCTTC
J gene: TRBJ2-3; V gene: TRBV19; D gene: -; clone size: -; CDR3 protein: CASSALDRRDTQYF; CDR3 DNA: TGTGCCAGTAGTGCCCTGGACCGGAGGGATACGCAGTATTTT
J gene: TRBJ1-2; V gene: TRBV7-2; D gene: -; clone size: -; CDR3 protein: CASSSRGRYYGYTF; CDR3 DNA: TGTGCCAGCAGCTCCCGAGGGAGGTACTATGGCTACACCTTC
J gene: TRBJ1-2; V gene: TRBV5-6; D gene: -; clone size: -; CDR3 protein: CASNPLEEEYGYTF; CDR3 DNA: TGTGCCAGCAACCCGCTAGAGGAAGAATATGGCTACACCTTC
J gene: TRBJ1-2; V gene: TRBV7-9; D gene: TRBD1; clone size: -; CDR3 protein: CASSTRQGLDYGYTF; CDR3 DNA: TGTGCCAGCAGCACCCGACAGGGTCTGGACTATGGCTACACCTTC
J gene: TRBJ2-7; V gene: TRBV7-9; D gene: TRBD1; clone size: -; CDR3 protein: CASSSADRGRSYEQYF; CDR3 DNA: TGTGCCAGCAGCTCCGCCGACAGGGGAAGGTCCTACGAGCAGTACTTC
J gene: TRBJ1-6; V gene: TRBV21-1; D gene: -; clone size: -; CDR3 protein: CATVLLSSYNSPLHF; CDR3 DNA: TGTGCCACCGTGCTGCTGAGCTCCTATAATTCACCCCTCCACTTT
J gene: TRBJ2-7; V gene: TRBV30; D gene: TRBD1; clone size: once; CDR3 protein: CAWSAHLGRGNEQYF; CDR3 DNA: TGTGCCTGGAGCGCCCATCTTGGCAGGGGGAATGAGCAGTACTTC
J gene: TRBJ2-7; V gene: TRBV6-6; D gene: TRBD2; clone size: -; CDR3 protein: CASRILAGTYEQYF; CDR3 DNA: TGTGCCAGCAGGATACTAGCGGGTACCTACGAGCAGTACTTC
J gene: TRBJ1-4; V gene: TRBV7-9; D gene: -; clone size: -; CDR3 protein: CASSPAGEKLFF; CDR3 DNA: TGTGCCAGCAGTCCCGCAGGGGAAAAACTGTTTTTT
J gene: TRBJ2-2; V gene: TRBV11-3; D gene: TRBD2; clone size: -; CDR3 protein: CASSPSLAGVTGELFF; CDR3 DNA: TGTGCCAGCAGCCCTTCCCTAGCGGGTGTCACCGGGGAGCTGTTTTTT
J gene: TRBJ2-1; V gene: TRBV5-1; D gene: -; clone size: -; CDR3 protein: CASRDLLDEQFF; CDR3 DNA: TGCGCCAGCAGAGATCTCTTAGATGAGCAGTTCTTC
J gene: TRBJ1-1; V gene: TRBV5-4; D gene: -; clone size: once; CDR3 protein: CASSLEGTWGAEAFF; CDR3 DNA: TGTGCCAGCAGCTTGGAGGGGACCTGGGGGGCTGAAGCTTTCTTT
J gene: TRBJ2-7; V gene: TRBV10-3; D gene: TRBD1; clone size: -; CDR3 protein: CAISDFSGQGTSYEQYF; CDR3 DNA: TGTGCCATCAGTGATTTCTCAGGACAGGGGACCTCCTACGAGCAGTACTTC
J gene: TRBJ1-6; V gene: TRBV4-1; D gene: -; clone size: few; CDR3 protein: CASSQDGTGNSPLHF; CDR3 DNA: TGCGCCAGCAGCCAAGATGGCACAGGGAATTCACCCCTCCACTTT
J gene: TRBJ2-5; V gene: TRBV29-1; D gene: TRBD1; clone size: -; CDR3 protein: CSVVGQGETQYF; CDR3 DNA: TGCAGCGTGGTGGGACAGGGGGAGACCCAGTACTTC
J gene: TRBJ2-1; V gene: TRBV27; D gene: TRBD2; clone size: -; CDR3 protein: CASSLNSGGNYNEQFF; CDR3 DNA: TGTGCCAGCAGTTTGAATTCGGGAGGGAACTACAATGAGCAGTTCTTC
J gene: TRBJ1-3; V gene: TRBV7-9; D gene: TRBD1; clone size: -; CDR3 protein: CASSLEGAAGNTIYF; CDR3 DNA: TGTGCCAGCAGCTTAGAGGGGGCGGCTGGAAACACCATATATTTT
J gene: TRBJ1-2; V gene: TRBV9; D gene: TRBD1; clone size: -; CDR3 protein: CASSPGQAGYGYTF; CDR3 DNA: TGTGCCAGCAGCCCCGGACAGGCGGGCTATGGCTACACCTTC
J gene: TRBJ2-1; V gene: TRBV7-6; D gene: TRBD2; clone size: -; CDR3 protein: CASSLGLAGSYNEQFF; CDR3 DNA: TGTGCCAGCAGCTTGGGACTAGCGGGGTCCTACAATGAGCAGTTCTTC
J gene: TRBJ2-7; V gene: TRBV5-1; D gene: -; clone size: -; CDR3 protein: CASSLLRHEQYF; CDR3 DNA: TGCGCCAGCAGCTTGCTGAGGCACGAGCAGTACTTC
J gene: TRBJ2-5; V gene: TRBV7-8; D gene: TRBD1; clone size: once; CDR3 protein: CASSWTGGEETQYF; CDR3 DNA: TGTGCCAGCAGCTGGACAGGGGGGGAAGAGACCCAGTACTTC
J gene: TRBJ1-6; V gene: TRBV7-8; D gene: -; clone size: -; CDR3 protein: CASSLAYRQSSYNSPLHF; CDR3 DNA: TGTGCCAGCAGCTTAGCGTACAGGCAGAGCTCCTATAATTCACCCCTCCACTTT
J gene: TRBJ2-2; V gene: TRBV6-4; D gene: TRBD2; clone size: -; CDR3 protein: CASSDSSATSGRGTGELFF; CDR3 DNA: TGTGCCAGCAGTGACTCGTCCGCGACTAGCGGGAGGGGGACCGGGGAGCTGTTTTTT
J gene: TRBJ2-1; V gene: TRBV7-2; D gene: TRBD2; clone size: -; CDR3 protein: CASSLGTSGRGSYNEQFF; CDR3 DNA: TGTGCCAGCAGCTTAGGGACTAGCGGGAGAGGCTCCTACAATGAGCAGTTCTTC